This T cell receptor beta chain was sequenced during a study of Graves' ophthalmopathy and Graves' hyperthyroidism (dated by TCRdb to about 2018). Broadly, across the study: Peripheral blood was collected before any treatment was given, at the time of initial diagnosis. TCR beta repertoire signatures were used to distinguish Graves' ophthalmopathy from Graves' hyperthyroidism and to predict progression to ophthalmopathy. In total, some 130 blood samples were TCR-sequenced: 43 ophthalmopathy, approximately 75 hyperthyroidism and about 17 hyperthyroidism-to-ophthalmopathy patients. To explore V-J signatures that separate ophthalmopathy from hyperthyroidism, a discovery set of about 96 patients was enrolled, consisting of 43 with ophthalmopathy and around 57 with stable hyperthyroidism. The independent validation cohort included about 20 hyperthyroidism patients plus 17 patients who later progressed from hyperthyroidism to ophthalmopathy. In six hyperthyroidism patients, the T-cell repertoire of thyroid tissue was compared with the T-cell repertoire of blood. Following sampling, methimazole starting at 30 mg daily was administered to hyperthyroidism patients, and high-dose intravenous methylprednisolone was administered to ophthalmopathy patients. The paper as a whole reports these results and caveats: Sample size was not statistically predetermined, and group allocation was not concealed from the investigators. In validation, the model predicted ophthalmopathy progression with 55% to 71% sensitivity and roughly 78% specificity; 12 predicted patients were CT-confirmed with GO in a median of around 6 months. In cross-validation, the 13-signature model distinguished ophthalmopathy from stable hyperthyroidism with around 90% sensitivity and 81% to 82% specificity, while in the test set the corresponding values were about 80% and 75%. Most of the expanded thyroid clonotypes with a frequency above 0.001 were also detected in blood, and it was suggested that the thyroid immune response may be reflected by blood repertoires.

TCR beta CDR3 regions were amplified from RNA transcripts for repertoire sequencing. The first round of RT-PCR was done with HTBI primers and the Qiagen OneStep RT-PCR kit, and was followed by a second round of multiplex PCR, then size selection and purification. Libraries were sequenced on an Illumina HiSeq2000 using paired-end 100 bp reads. In the paper's pipeline: SOAPnuke was used to process the reads, removing any read that contained adapters or uncalled bases, had a mean Phred below 15, or lacked an exact match to the constant primer or identifier. COPE v1.2.5 was used to merge the high-quality paired reads. Each unique nucleotide sequence was defined as a clonotype, and clonotypes were aligned to IMGT TRB V, D and J references with MiTCR v1.1. The analysis was limited to V-J combinations with a frequency above 0.0001, which together covered roughly 99% of repertoires. For each V-J combination, a TCR clonal expansion and chaos score was defined as F50 clonal expansion divided by the chaos observed in the TCRdist matrix. Welch's t-statistics and random forest were used to reduce the features to approximately 13 V-J combinations, which were then used as input to a naive Bayes classifier. The Morisita-Horn index was used to measure how similar the thyroid and blood repertoires were. TCRdb reran the public reads through fastp at Q25 and MiXCR, keeping productive beta chains. Entries that share a CDR3 protein sequence are merged under the most common genes and DNA. The V and J calls and clone size come from TCRdb's table, not from the authors' own analysis. The sample has 660,000 or so distinct CDR3 sequences on record, about two fifths of them singletons. The top ten clonotypes cover 3% to 4% of the sample.

Patients with ophthalmopathy had moderately to severely active disease, with a Clinical Activity Score of 3 or more, a NOSPECS grade of 4 or more, and a disease duration of less than 3 months. Patients with other autoimmune diseases, uncontrolled infections, pregnancy or lactation were excluded from the study. Diagnosis relied on clinical symptoms, serum thyroxine, TRAb, thyroid ultrasound and orbital computed tomography. PBMCs were isolated from around 10 ml of fresh peripheral blood by Ficoll-Paque density gradient centrifugation. Trizol reagent was used to extract the total RNA, and its quality was then checked on an Agilent 2100 Bioanalyzer. This clonotype was counted a few times. Its binding antigen is unknown. No base qualities exist here, and no much larger clone lies one base off it. Cut back by 0 bases and 0 bases, the V and J ends lie 6 bases apart. As encoded in the germline V gene, CDR1 is SGHRS while CDR2 is YFSETQ. Including cysteine and phenylalanine, the CDR3 has 15 amino acids. Left in the record is the CDR3 DNA by itself, 45 bases read in frame from the first base.

Sequenced material: peripheral blood. This TCR was sampled from an adult man with Graves' ophthalmopathy. The V and J genes are TRBV5-1 and TRBJ2-2, with no confidently assigned D gene. The nucleotide sequence is TGCGCCAGCAGCTTGGTTCAGCCGAACACCGGGGAGCTGTTTTTT. Its protein product is CASSLVQPNTGELFF. The variable domain in full, with residues beyond the CDR3 obtained from the reference TRBV5-1 and TRBJ2-2 genes, is KAGVTQTPRYLIKTRGQQVTLSCSPISGHRSVSWYQQTPGQGLQFLFEYFSETQRNKGNFPGRFSGRQFSNSRSEMNVSTLELGDSALYLCASSLVQPNTGELFFGEGSRLTVL.